The rows below give T cell receptor beta chains drawn from one sample of a study of blood T cell repertoires in COVID-19. Data came from immunoSEQ multiplex PCR; TCRdb stores just in-frame clones and leaves some out. This sample has about 200,000 clones, with less than 90% found just once. The source material was peripheral blood. These receptors were taken from a woman between 45 and 65 years old with acute or convalescent COVID-19. Both conserved end residues are part of each CDR3. The D gene is left open where the match is weak. Clone size, where shown, is once, few, many, or a class for clones that have expanded.

NA,TRBV11-1,TRBJ2-1,NA,CASSLAEFGNYNEQFF,TGTGCCAGCAGCTTAGCAGAGTTCGGGAACTACAATGAGCAGTTCTTC
NA,TRBV10-3,TRBJ2-5,TRBD2,CAISESAQGGETQYF,TGTGCCATCAGTGAGTCGGCGCAGGGAGGGGAGACCCAGTACTTC
NA,TRBV7-9,TRBJ1-3,NA,CASSLGRSTVSGNTIYF,TGTGCCAGCAGCTTAGGTCGTAGCACCGTCTCTGGAAACACCATATATTTT
NA,TRBV30,TRBJ1-4,NA,CAWSVHREKLFF,TGTGCCTGGAGTGTACACCGTGAAAAACTGTTTTTT
NA,TRBV5-6,TRBJ2-7,NA,CASSQTGANWYEQYF,TGTGCCAGCAGCCAGACAGGAGCCAACTGGTACGAGCAGTACTTC
NA,TRBV18,TRBJ1-5,TRBD1,CASSPGTDQPQHF,TGTGCCAGCTCACCAGGGACAGACCAGCCCCAGCATTTT
few,TRBV19,TRBJ2-7,NA,CASIGGSYEQYF,TGTGCCAGTATTGGCGGTTCCTACGAGCAGTACTTC
NA,TRBV18,TRBJ2-1,TRBD2,CASSPPWPGGPLAYNEQFF,TGTGCCAGCTCACCACCGTGGCCGGGGGGGCCCCTTGCCTACAATGAGCAGTTCTTC
few,TRBV3-1/TRBV3-2,TRBJ2-7,TRBD1,CASSQGQGTGSYEQYF,TGTGCCAGCAGCCAAGGTCAGGGGACAGGGTCCTACGAGCAGTACTTC
few,TRBV2,TRBJ1-1,TRBD1,CARGRTGNFDEAFF,TGTGCCAGGGGTCGGACAGGGAACTTTGATGAAGCTTTCTTT
NA,TRBV9,TRBJ2-2,TRBD1,CASRGQETGELFF,TGTGCCAGCAGAGGACAGGAGACCGGGGAGCTGTTTTTT
NA,TRBV5-1,TRBJ2-5,TRBD2,CASSYGTSQETQYF,TGCGCCAGCAGCTACGGGACTAGCCAGGAGACCCAGTACTTC
NA,TRBV10-3,TRBJ2-3,NA,CAISESDRPPLF,TGTGCCATCAGTGAGTCCGACAGGCCGCCCCTCTTT
few,TRBV5-1,TRBJ2-5,NA,CASSQRGGGDKTETQYF,TGCGCCAGCAGCCAGCGCGGGGGTGGGGACAAGACGGAGACCCAGTACTTC
few,TRBV4-2,TRBJ2-1,NA,CASSQVVTGSYNEQFF,TGTGCCAGCAGCCAAGTAGTGACAGGCTCCTACAATGAGCAGTTCTTC
NA,TRBV2,TRBJ2-6,TRBD2,CASSRLAPGTRSSGANVLTF,TGTGCCAGCAGCCGATTAGCTCCCGGGACTAGGAGTTCTGGGGCCAACGTCCTGACTTTC
NA,TRBV30,TRBJ1-5,NA,CAWSGGWNQPQHF,TGTGCCTGGAGTGGCGGTTGGAATCAGCCCCAGCATTTT
NA,TRBV21-1,TRBJ1-1,NA,CASSKGGQLNTEAFF,TGTGCCAGCAGCAAAGGTGGGCAGTTGAACACTGAAGCTTTCTTT
NA,TRBV7-9,TRBJ1-1,TRBD1,CASSMTGDATEAFF,TGTGCCAGCAGTATGACAGGGGATGCCACTGAAGCTTTCTTT
NA,TRBV5-8,TRBJ2-7,TRBD1,CASSFNRGPNSYEQYF,TGTGCCAGCAGCTTTAACAGGGGACCGAACTCCTACGAGCAGTACTTC
NA,TRBV3-1/TRBV3-2,TRBJ1-2,TRBD1,CASSQGLQGFYGYTF,TGTGCCAGCAGCCAAGGTTTACAGGGGTTTTATGGCTACACCTTC
NA,TRBV5-6,TRBJ2-7,TRBD1,CASSGTGATSYEQYF,TGTGCCAGCAGCGGGACAGGGGCCACCTCCTACGAGCAGTACTTC
NA,TRBV19,TRBJ2-3,TRBD2,CASSPRTSSRADTQYF,TGTGCCAGTAGTCCTCGGACTAGTAGTAGGGCAGATACGCAGTATTTT
NA,TRBV5-1,TRBJ2-3,TRBD2,CASSLLAGAADTQYF,TGCGCCAGCAGCTTGCTAGCGGGGGCGGCAGATACGCAGTATTTT
NA,TRBV12-3/TRBV12-4,TRBJ1-2,NA,CASSGRGPYGYTF,TGTGCCAGCAGTGGGAGGGGTCCCTATGGCTACACCTTC
NA,TRBV7-2,TRBJ2-3,TRBD2,CASSITSGGALDTQYF,TGTGCCAGCAGCATTACTAGCGGGGGGGCCTTAGATACGCAGTATTTT
NA,TRBV12-3/TRBV12-4,TRBJ1-2,NA,CASSFADYGYTF,TGTGCCAGCAGTTTTGCAGACTATGGCTACACCTTC
once,TRBV9,TRBJ2-3,NA,CASSDSNTDTQYF,TGTGCCAGCAGTGACAGTAACACAGATACGCAGTATTTT
NA,TRBV18,TRBJ1-4,NA,CASSPPGGREKLFF,TGTGCCAGCTCACCACCGGGGGGGCGCGAAAAACTGTTTTTT
NA,TRBV7-2,TRBJ2-2,NA,CASSPGTDTGELFF,TGTGCCAGCAGTCCCGGGACTGACACCGGGGAGCTGTTTTTT
NA,TRBV29-1,TRBJ2-1,TRBD2,CSVEGTSGRVLEQFF,TGCAGCGTTGAAGGGACTAGCGGGAGGGTTCTTGAGCAGTTCTTC
NA,TRBV10-3,TRBJ1-2,TRBD1,CAIRGQGNNYGYTF,TGTGCCATCAGGGGACAGGGTAACAACTATGGCTACACCTTC
NA,TRBV5-1,TRBJ1-4,NA,CASSIGGADEKLFF,TGCGCCAGCAGCATCGGGGGGGCTGATGAAAAACTGTTTTTT
NA,TRBV11-2,TRBJ2-3,NA,CASSVETSRTDTQYF,TGTGCCAGCAGCGTAGAGACTTCACGCACAGATACGCAGTATTTT
NA,TRBV11-2,TRBJ1-6,TRBD1,CASSLEGTGFLNSPLHF,TGTGCCAGCAGCTTAGAGGGGACAGGGTTCCTTAATTCACCCCTCCACTTT